The T cell receptor beta chain under discussion was sequenced for a study of patients and donors after allogeneic stem cell transplantation. Via MiXCR, TCRdb re-called the RT-PCR reads, giving one row per CDR3 protein. Of 80,000 to 90,000 distinct CDR3 sequences in the sample, under 50% were seen once. The V and J ends lost 4 bases and 5 bases, in that order; junction bases with no gene match: 5. Looked up from germline, CDR1 is SGDLS and CDR2 is YYNGEE. The CDR3 is made up of 14 amino acids. This clonotype appeared a few times. Specimen: blood, either unsorted or a sorted T cell fraction (not recorded which). The TCR sequence derives from a human donor who was either an allogeneic HSCT recipient or a stem cell or donor lymphocyte infusion donor (not recorded which). It is not recorded whose cells these are; they may come from a transplant donor. This rearrangement joins TRBV9 to TRBJ1-4; 7 positions agree with TRBD1. Written as DNA, the CDR3 is TGTGCCAGCAGCCCAGGGACAGTAAATGAAAAACTGTTTTTT. Its translation: CASSPGTVNEKLFF.